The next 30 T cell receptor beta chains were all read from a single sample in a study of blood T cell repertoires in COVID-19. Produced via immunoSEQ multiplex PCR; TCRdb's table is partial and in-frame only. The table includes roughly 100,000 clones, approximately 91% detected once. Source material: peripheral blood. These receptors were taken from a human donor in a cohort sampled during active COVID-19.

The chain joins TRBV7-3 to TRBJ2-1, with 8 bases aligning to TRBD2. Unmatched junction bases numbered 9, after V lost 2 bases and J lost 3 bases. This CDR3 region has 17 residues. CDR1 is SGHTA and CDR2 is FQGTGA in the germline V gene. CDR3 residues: CASSLGPAGVNYNEQFF. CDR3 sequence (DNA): TGTGCCAGCAGCTTAGGTCCAGCGGGAGTTAACTACAATGAGCAGTTCTTC. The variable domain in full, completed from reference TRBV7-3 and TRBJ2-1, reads GAGVSQTPSNKVTEKGKYVELRCDPISGHTALYWYRQSLGQGPEFLIYFQGTGAADDSGLPNDRFFAVRPEGSVSTLKIQRTERGDSAVYLCASSLGPAGVNYNEQFFGPGTRLTVL.

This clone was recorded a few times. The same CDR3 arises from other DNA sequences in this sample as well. The CDR3 DNA is TGTGCCAGCAGTTACTCGCAGGGCACTGGAAACACCATATATTTT. Its translation: CASSYSQGTGNTIYF. The V gene is TRBV6-5, the J gene TRBJ1-3; a possible D gene is TRBD1 (5 bases). Trimming removed 0 bases from V and 2 bases from J, with 8 bases in between. Germline V gene sequence: CDR1 MNHEY, CDR2 SVGAGI. The CDR3 contains 15 residues.

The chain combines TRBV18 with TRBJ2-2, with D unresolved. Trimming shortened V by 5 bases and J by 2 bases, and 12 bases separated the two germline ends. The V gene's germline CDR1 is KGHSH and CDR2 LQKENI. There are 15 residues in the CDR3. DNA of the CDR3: TGTGCCAGCTCATCCGGCCCAGGAAACACCGGGGAGCTGTTTTTT. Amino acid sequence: CASSSGPGNTGELFF.

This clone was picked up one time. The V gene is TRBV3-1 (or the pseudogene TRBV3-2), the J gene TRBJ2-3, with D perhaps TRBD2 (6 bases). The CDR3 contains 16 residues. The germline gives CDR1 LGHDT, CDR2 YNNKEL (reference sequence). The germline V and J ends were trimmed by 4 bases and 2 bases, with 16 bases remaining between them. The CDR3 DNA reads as TGTGCCAGCAGCCCGTGGGACTCCCCTTCCACAGATACGCAGTATTTT. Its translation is CASSPWDSPSTDTQYF.

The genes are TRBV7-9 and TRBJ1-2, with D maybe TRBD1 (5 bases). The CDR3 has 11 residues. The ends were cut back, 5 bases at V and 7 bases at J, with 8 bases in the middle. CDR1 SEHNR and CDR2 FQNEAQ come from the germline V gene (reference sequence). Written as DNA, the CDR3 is TGTGCCAGCAGCCGACAGATTGGCTACACCTTC. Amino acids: CASSRQIGYTF.

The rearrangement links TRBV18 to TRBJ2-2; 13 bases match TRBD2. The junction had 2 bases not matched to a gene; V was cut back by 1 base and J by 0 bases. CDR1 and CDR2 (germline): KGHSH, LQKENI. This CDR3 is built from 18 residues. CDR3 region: CASSPLGLAGANTGELFF. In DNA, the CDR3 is TGTGCCAGCTCACCACTTGGACTAGCGGGGGCGAACACCGGGGAGCTGTTTTTT.

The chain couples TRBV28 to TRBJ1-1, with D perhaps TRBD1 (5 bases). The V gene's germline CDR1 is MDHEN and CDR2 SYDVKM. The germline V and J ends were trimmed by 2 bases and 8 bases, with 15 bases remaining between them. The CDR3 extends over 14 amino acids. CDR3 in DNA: TGTGCCAGCAGTTTAGCTGGGGCAGGGCGAGAAGCTTTCTTT. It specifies CASSLAGAGREAFF. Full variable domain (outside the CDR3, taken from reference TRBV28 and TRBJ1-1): DVKVTQSSRYLVKRTGEKVFLECVQDMDHENMFWYRQDPGLGLRLIYFSYDVKMKEKGDIPEGYSVSREKKERFSLILESASTNQTSMYLCASSLAGAGREAFFGQGTRLTVV.

The CDR3 DNA follows: TGTGCCAGCAGCGCTACCGGGACAGGCCATGGCTACACCTTC. Amino acid sequence: CASSATGTGHGYTF. The V and J genes are TRBV7-9 and TRBJ1-2; 8 bases line up with TRBD1. Per the germline V gene, CDR1 is SEHNR and CDR2 is FQNEAQ (reference sequence). The CDR3 has 14 amino acids. V shed 5 bases, J shed 6 bases, and the junction held 8 bases outside the gene matches.

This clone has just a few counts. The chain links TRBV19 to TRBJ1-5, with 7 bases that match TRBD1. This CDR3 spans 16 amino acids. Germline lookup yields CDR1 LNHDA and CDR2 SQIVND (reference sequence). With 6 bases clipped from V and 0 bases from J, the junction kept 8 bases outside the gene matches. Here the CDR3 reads CASRWGTVYSNQPQHF. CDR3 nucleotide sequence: TGTGCCAGTAGGTGGGGGACAGTCTATAGCAATCAGCCCCAGCATTTT.

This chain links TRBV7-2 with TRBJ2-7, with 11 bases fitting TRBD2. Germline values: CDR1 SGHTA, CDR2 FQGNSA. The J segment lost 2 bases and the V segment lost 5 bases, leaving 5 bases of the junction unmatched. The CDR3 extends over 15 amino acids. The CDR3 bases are TGTGCCAGCAGCCCTTTAGCGGGGGGGCCCTACGAGCAGTACTTC. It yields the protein CASSPLAGGPYEQYF.

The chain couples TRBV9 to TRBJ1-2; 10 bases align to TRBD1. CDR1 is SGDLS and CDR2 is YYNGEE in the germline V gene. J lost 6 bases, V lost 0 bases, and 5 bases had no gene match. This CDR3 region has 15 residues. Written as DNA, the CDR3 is TGTGCCAGCAGCGTAGGACAGGGGGCTCCTCATGGCTACACCTTC. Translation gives CASSVGQGAPHGYTF. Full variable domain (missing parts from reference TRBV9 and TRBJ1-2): DSGVTQTPKHLITATGQRVTLRCSPRSGDLSVYWYQQSLDQGLQFLIQYYNGEERAKGNILERFSAQQFPDLHSELNLSSLELGDSALYFCASSVGQGAPHGYTFGSGTRLTVV.

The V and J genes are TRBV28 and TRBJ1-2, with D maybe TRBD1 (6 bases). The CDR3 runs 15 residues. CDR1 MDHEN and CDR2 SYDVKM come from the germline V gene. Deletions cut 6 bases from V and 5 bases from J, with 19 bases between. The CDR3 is CASRPPFGTPYGYTF. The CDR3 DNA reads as TGTGCCAGCAGACCCCCATTCGGGACACCGTATGGCTACACCTTC.

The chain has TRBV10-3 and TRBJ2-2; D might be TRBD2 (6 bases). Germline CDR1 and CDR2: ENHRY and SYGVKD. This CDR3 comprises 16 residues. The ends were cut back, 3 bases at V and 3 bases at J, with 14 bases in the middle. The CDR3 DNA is TGTGCCATCAGTGACGCTTCGGGAGTATACACCGGGGAGCTGTTTTTT. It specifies CAISDASGVYTGELFF.

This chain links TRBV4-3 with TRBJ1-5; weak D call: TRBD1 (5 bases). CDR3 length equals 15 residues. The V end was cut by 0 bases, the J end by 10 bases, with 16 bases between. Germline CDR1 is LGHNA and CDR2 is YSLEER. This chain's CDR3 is CASSQEVRGTGPQHF. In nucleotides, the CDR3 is TGCGCCAGCAGCCAAGAGGTTCGGGGGACCGGACCCCAGCATTTT.

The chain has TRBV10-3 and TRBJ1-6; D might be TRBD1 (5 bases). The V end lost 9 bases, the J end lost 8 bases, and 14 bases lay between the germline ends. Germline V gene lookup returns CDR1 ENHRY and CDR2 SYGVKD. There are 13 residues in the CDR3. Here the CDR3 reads CAMAGGSDSPLHF. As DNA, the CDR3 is TGTGCCATGGCGGGGGGATCGGATTCACCCCTCCACTTT.

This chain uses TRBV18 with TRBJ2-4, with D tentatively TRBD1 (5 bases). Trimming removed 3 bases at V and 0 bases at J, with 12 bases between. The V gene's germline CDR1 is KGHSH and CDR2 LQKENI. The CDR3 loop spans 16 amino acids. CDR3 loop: CASSPGQGIAKNIQYF. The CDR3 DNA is TGTGCCAGCTCACCTGGGCAGGGTATAGCCAAAAACATTCAGTACTTC.

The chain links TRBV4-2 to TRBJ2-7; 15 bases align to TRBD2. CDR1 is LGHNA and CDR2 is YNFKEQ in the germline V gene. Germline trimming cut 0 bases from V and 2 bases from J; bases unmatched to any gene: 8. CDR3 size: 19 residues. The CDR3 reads CASSQDRTSGGARAYEQYF. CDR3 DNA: TGTGCCAGCAGCCAAGATAGGACTAGCGGGGGGGCCAGGGCCTACGAGCAGTACTTC.

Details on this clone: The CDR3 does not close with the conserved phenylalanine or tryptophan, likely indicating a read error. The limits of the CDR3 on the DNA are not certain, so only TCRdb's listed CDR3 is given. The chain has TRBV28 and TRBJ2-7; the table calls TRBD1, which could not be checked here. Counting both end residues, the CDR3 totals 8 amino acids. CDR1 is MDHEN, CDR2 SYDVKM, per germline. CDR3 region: CASRGDRS.

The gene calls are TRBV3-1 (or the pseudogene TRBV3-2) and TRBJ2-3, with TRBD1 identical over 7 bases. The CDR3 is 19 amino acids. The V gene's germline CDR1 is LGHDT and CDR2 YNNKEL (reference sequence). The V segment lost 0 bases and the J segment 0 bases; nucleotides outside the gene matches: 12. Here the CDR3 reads CASSQESGQAATSTDTQYF. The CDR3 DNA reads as TGTGCCAGCAGCCAAGAGTCCGGACAGGCGGCCACTAGCACAGATACGCAGTATTTT.

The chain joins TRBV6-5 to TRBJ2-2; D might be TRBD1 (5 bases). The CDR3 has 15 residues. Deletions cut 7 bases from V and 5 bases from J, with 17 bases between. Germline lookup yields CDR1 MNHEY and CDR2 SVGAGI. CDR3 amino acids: CASTGRVVNTGELFF. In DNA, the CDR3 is TGTGCCAGCACTGGCAGGGTGGTAAATACCGGGGAGCTGTTTTTT.

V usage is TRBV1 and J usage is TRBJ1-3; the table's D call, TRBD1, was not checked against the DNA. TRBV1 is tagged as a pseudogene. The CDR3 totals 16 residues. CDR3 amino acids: CTSSPWAKDSGNTIYF. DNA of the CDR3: TGCACCAGCAGCCCATGGGCGAAAGACTCTGGAAACACCATATATTTT.

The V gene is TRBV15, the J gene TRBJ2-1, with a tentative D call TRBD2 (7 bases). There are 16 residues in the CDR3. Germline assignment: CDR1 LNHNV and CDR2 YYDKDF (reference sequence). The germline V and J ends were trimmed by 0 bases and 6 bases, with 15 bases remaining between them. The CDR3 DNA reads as TGTGCCACCAGCAGAGAGACCGCGGCGGGGGCCAATGAGCAGTTCTTC. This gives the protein CATSRETAAGANEQFF.

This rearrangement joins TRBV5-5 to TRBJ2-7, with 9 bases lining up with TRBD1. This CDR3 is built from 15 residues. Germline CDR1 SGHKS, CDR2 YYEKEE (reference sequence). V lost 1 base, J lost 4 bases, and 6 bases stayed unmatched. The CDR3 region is CASSLLPTGGYEQYF. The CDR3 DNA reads TGTGCCAGCAGCTTGCTTCCGACAGGGGGATACGAGCAGTACTTC.

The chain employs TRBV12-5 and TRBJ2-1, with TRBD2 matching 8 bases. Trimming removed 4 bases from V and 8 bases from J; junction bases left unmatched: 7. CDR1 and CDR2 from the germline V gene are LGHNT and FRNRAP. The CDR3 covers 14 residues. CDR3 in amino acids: CASGSSGSGYEQFF. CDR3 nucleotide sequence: TGTGCTAGTGGTTCGAGCGGGAGTGGCTATGAGCAGTTCTTC.

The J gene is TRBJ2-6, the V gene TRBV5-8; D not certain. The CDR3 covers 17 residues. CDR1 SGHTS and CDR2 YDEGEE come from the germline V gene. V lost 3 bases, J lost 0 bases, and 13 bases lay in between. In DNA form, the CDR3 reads TGTGCCAGCAGCTCCCTTCACCTAAGCTCTGGGGCCAACGTCCTGACTTTC. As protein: CASSSLHLSSGANVLTF.

CDR3 nucleotide sequence: TGTGCCAGCAGCGGGACTAGCGGGGAGGAGACCCAGTACTTC. Amino acids: CASSGTSGEETQYF. The J gene is TRBJ2-5, the V gene TRBV5-6, with TRBD2 identical over 13 bases. This CDR3 is 14 amino acids long. The V segment lost 4 bases and the J segment 5 bases; nucleotides outside the gene matches: 2. Germline V gives CDR1 SGHDT, CDR2 YYEEEE.

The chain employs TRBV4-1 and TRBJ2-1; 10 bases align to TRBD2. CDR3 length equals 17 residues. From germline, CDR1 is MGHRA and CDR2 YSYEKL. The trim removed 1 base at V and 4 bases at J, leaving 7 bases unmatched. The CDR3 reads CASSQASLAGVYNEQFF. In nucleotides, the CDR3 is TGCGCCAGCAGCCAAGCATCGCTAGCGGGAGTATACAATGAGCAGTTCTTC.

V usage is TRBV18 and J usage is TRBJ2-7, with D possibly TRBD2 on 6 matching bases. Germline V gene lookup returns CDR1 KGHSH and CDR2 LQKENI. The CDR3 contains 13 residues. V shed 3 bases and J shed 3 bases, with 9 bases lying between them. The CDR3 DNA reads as TGTGCCAGCTCACCCACTAGCTTCTACGAGCAGTACTTC. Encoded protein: CASSPTSFYEQYF.

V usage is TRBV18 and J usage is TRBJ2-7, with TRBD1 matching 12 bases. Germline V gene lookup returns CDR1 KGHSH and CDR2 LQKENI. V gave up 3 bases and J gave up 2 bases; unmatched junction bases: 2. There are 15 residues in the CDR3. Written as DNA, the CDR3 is TGTGCCAGCTCACCCGGGACAGGGGGCGCCTACGAGCAGTACTTC. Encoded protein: CASSPGTGGAYEQYF. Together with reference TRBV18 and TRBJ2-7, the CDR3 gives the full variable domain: NAGVMQNPRHLVRRRGQEARLRCSPMKGHSHVYWYRQLPEEGLKFMVYLQKENIIDESGMPKERFSAEFPKEGPSILRIQQVVRGDSAAYFCASSPGTGGAYEQYFGPGTRLTVT.

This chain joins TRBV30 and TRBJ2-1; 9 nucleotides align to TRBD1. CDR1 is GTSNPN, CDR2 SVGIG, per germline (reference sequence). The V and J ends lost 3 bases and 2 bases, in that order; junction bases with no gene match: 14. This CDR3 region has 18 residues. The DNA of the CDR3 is TGTGCCTGGAGGTCCGGGACAGGGATTATGGGGGCCTACAATGAGCAGTTCTTC. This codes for CAWRSGTGIMGAYNEQFF.